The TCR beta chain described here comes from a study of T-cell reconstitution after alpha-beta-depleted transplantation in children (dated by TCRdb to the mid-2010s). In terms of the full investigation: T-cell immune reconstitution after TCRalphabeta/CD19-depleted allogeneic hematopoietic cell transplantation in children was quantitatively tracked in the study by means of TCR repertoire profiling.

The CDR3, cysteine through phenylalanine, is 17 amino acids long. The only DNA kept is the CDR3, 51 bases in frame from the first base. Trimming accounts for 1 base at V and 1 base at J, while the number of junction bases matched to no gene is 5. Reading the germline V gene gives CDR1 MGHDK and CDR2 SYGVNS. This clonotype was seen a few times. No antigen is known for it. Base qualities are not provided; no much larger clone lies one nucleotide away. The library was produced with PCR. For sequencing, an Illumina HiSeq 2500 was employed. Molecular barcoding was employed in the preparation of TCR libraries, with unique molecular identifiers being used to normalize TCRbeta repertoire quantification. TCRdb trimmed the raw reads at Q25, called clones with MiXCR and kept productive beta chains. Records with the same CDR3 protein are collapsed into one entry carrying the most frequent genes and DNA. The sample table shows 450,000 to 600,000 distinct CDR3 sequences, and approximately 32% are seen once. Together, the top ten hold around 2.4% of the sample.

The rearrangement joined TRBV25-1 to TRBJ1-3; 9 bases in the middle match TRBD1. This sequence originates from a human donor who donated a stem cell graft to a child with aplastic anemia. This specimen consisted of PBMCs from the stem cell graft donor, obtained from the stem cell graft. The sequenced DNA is TGTGCCAGCAGTGAATCCCCGGGACAGGGTTCTGGAAACACCATATATTTT. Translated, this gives CASSESPGQGSGNTIYF.